Below are 23 T cell receptor beta chains sequenced from a single sample in a study of blood T cells in healthy people across ages. Combining a sample-barcoded 5' primer with a J-beta primer mix, a second PCR ran for roughly 7 to 12 cycles. TCRdb itself ran the 5' RACE reads through MiXCR, one entry per CDR3 protein. This sample has 1,800,000 or so distinct CDR3 sequences, with 39% found just once. Sequenced material: blood. These TCRs come from a human donor in good health.

This sequence joins TRBV10-3 and TRBJ1-1; 9 positions agree with TRBD1. The V and J ends lost 8 bases and 1 base, in that order; junction bases with no gene match: 2. Germline V gives CDR1 ENHRY, CDR2 SYGVKD. This CDR3 contains 13 residues. CDR3 sequence (DNA): TGTGCCATCGGGGGACAGGGGAACACTGAAGCTTTCTTT. As protein: CAIGGQGNTEAFF.

The V and J genes are TRBV12-3 or TRBV12-4 and TRBJ2-7; TRBD2 is a possible D gene (5 bases). Trimming took off 3 bases at V and 4 bases at J, with 16 bases between the two ends. This CDR3 is built from 15 residues. The CDR3 loop is CASSLSGGLRYEQYF. The CDR3 nucleotides are TGTGCCAGCAGTTTGTCTGGCGGACTGCGGTACGAGCAGTACTTC.

For this clonotype: It may be a read error: a sequence one base away is much more abundant. This chain links TRBV20-1 with TRBJ1-4; D unresolved. Germline-derived CDR1 and CDR2 are DFQATT and SNEGSKA (reference sequence). There are 12 residues in the CDR3. The CDR3 loop reads CSVGRVNEKRFF. The CDR3 DNA reads TGCAGTGTAGGGAGGGTAAATGAAAAACGGTTTTTT.

V and J are TRBV20-1 and TRBJ2-1; 9 nucleotides match TRBD2. V was pared by 0 bases and J by 6 bases, with 9 bases of the junction left unmatched. This CDR3 has 16 amino acids. Per the germline V gene, CDR1 is DFQATT and CDR2 is SNEGSKA (reference sequence). CDR3 bases: TGCAGTGCTAGAGACCTAGCGGGACTACGGGTCAATGAGCAGTTCTTC. It specifies CSARDLAGLRVNEQFF.

This clonotype was recorded many times. V and J are TRBV5-5 and TRBJ1-4; D uncertain. This CDR3 is 14 amino acids long. Trimming cost V 0 bases and J 3 bases, with 6 bases left between them. From germline, CDR1 is SGHKS and CDR2 YYEKEE (reference sequence). CDR3: CASSLGGPNEKLFF. The CDR3 DNA is TGTGCCAGCAGCTTGGGAGGGCCTAATGAAAAACTGTTTTTT.

V is TRBV4-3 and J is TRBJ2-1; D might be TRBD1 (6 bases). Trimming removed 0 bases from V and 7 bases from J, with 22 bases in between. From germline, CDR1 is LGHNA and CDR2 YSLEER. CDR3 length: 18 residues. The CDR3 DNA reads TGCGCCAGCAGCCAAGAGTACGTTCCGGCAGGGGCCACGAATGAGCAGTTCTTC. Protein product: CASSQEYVPAGATNEQFF.

This clonotype came up once. It may be a read error: a sequence one base away is much more abundant. The V gene is TRBV7-9, the J gene TRBJ2-7; D is possibly TRBD1 (6 bases). Germline V gene data show CDR1 as SEHNR and CDR2 as FQNEAQ (reference sequence). This CDR3 spans 14 amino acids. CDR3 nucleotides: TGTGCCACAGATTCGAAGGGGGTTTCGTACGGGCAGTACTTC. Its protein product is CATDSKGVSYGQYF.

In this sample, this clonotype turned up a few times. The J gene is TRBJ1-2, the V gene TRBV14, with a weak D call TRBD1 (5 bases). CDR3 length equals 13 residues. Germline V gene data show CDR1 as SGHDN and CDR2 as FVKESK. V was trimmed by 5 bases and J by 7 bases, leaving 14 bases between them. CDR3 sequence: CASSLSGTSGYTF. CDR3 in DNA: TGTGCCAGCAGCTTATCCGGGACTTCTGGCTACACCTTC.

This clonotype came up once. The rearrangement uses TRBV12-3 or TRBV12-4 and TRBJ1-1, with a possible D match to TRBD1 (5 bases). The V end lost 11 bases, the J end lost 0 bases, and 25 bases lay between the germline ends. The CDR3 sequence is 17 residues long. CDR3 bases: TGTGCCGGCAATGGGCGATCCACGGGGGGGATGAACACTGAAGCTTTCTTT. Translated, it gives CAGNGRSTGGMNTEAFF.

This clonotype has a single count. The rearrangement uses TRBV20-1 and TRBJ2-5, with TRBD1 identical over 8 bases. This CDR3 is built from 15 residues. The germline V gene has CDR1 DFQATT and CDR2 SNEGSKA (reference sequence). The J segment lost 2 bases and the V segment lost 0 bases, leaving 5 bases of the junction unmatched. The CDR3 DNA follows: TGCAGTGCTAGAGATATGGGACAGGAGCAAGAGACCCAGTACTTC. Its translation is CSARDMGQEQETQYF.

The rearrangement links TRBV4-3 to TRBJ2-3; 10 bases are shared with TRBD1. V dropped 4 bases and J dropped 5; count of bases not matched to a gene: 6. Looked up from germline, CDR1 is LGHNA and CDR2 is YSLEER. The CDR3 totals 15 residues. The CDR3: CASSPGQGRRDTQYF. As DNA, the CDR3 is TGCGCCAGCAGCCCGGGACAGGGGAGAAGAGATACGCAGTATTTT.

V usage is TRBV6-2 or TRBV6-3 and J usage is TRBJ2-1; 10 bases map to TRBD1. Germline CDR1 is MNHEY and CDR2 is SVGEGT. V gave up 6 bases and J gave up 6 bases; unmatched junction bases: 11. The CDR3 length is 16 residues. The CDR3 sequence: CASRRSGTGDCNEQFF. CDR3 sequence (DNA): TGTGCCAGCAGGAGATCCGGGACAGGGGACTGCAATGAGCAGTTCTTC.

The genes are TRBV20-1 and TRBJ2-1; TRBD2 aligns across 8 bases. The CDR3 spans 14 residues. The V gene's germline CDR1 is DFQATT and CDR2 SNEGSKA (reference sequence). V shed 8 bases and J 0 bases; nucleotides not matched to a gene: 6. The CDR3 is CSLAGLDSYNEQFF. The CDR3, as DNA: TGCAGTCTAGCGGGCCTCGACTCCTACAATGAGCAGTTCTTC.

This clonotype turned up a few times. The chain combines TRBV4-3 with TRBJ2-7, with 11 bases that match TRBD2. Germline lookup yields CDR1 LGHNA and CDR2 YSLEER. The trim removed 4 bases at V and 3 bases at J, leaving 8 bases unmatched. This CDR3 spans 16 amino acids. The CDR3 coding sequence is TGCGCCAGCAGCCCTCGACTAGGGACTAGCGGCTACGAGCAGTACTTC. It translates to CASSPRLGTSGYEQYF.

This clonotype was detected only a few times. This chain connects TRBV7-2 to TRBJ2-3, with 12 bases aligning to TRBD1. Germline assignment: CDR1 SGHTA and CDR2 FQGNSA. The ends lost 4 bases at V and 6 bases at J; junction bases unmatched: 5. This CDR3 contains 15 residues. This CDR3 reads CASSSRDRGRDTQYF. Written as DNA, the CDR3 is TGTGCCAGCAGCTCCCGGGACAGGGGGCGGGATACGCAGTATTTT.

Comments on this clonotype: At one boundary the junction diverges from the germline segment, which might be a read error. The chain combines TRBV7-2 with TRBJ2-1; the D gene is possibly TRBD2 (6 bases). CDR1 is SGHTA, CDR2 FQGNSA, per germline. This CDR3 is built from 15 residues. CDR3 in amino acids: CAGSLRMGGSAEQFF. CDR3 in DNA: TGTGCCGGCAGCTTAAGGATGGGGGGATCGGCTGAGCAGTTCTTC.

This clonotype was seen more than once but under ten times. The rearrangement uses TRBV20-1 and TRBJ2-1, with 7 positions matching TRBD1. V trimming: 6 bases; J trimming: 2 bases; junction bases outside the gene matches: 7. CDR3 length: 14 amino acids. Germline CDR1 is DFQATT and CDR2 is SNEGSKA (reference sequence). CDR3: CSAIDRVTYNEQFF. Written as DNA, the CDR3 is TGCAGTGCAATAGACAGGGTGACCTACAATGAGCAGTTCTTC.

The rearrangement joins TRBV11-3 to TRBJ1-1, with no clear D. Germline V gene lookup returns CDR1 SGHNT and CDR2 YENEEA. The CDR3 loop spans 14 amino acids. Trimming removed 5 bases at V and 2 bases at J, with 12 bases between. CDR3 nucleotide sequence: TGTGCCAGCAGCCCAGGCGGAGCAAACACTGAAGCTTTCTTT. Translating gives CASSPGGANTEAFF.

Points on this clonotype: Its ends do not fully match the called genes, so a read error is possible. V is TRBV5-5 and J is TRBJ1-4, with D uncertain. The CDR3 sequence is 15 residues long. The germline gives CDR1 SGHKS, CDR2 YYEKEE (reference sequence). The CDR3 protein is CASSLFPADNEKRFF. The CDR3 bases are TGTGCCAGCAGCTTGTTCCCGGCGGATAATGAAAAACGGTTTTTT.

In this sample, this clonotype turned up a few times. CDR3 coding DNA: TGTGCCAGCAGCCAAGATCGCGGGGGAAGTACTAGCTCCTACAATGAGCAGTTCTTC. Translation gives CASSQDRGGSTSSYNEQFF. The rearrangement uses TRBV4-2 and TRBJ2-1, with 7 bases matching TRBD2. The CDR3 has 19 amino acids. Per germline, CDR1 LGHNA and CDR2 YNFKEQ. J lost 0 bases, V lost 0 bases, and 11 bases had no gene match.

This clonotype was counted between two and nine times. This chain connects TRBV10-3 to TRBJ2-6; the D gene is possibly TRBD1 (5 bases). There are 16 residues in the CDR3. Trimming cost V 7 bases and J 1 base, with 14 bases left between them. CDR1 and CDR2 from the germline V gene are ENHRY and SYGVKD. CDR3 sequence (DNA): TGTGCCATCATGGCAGGGCTACCGTCTGGGGCCAACGTCCTGACTTTC. As protein: CAIMAGLPSGANVLTF.

The V gene is TRBV18, the J gene TRBJ1-4; D is uncertain. Between the trimmed V and J ends, which lost 5 bases and 3 bases, there was a span of 7 bases. The germline gives CDR1 KGHSH, CDR2 LQKENI. The CDR3 totals 13 residues. The CDR3 nucleotides read TGTGCCAGCTCAGCACTTCCTAATGAAAAACTGTTTTTT. This encodes CASSALPNEKLFF.

The chain has TRBV12-3 or TRBV12-4 and TRBJ2-3; TRBD2 aligns across 12 bases. There are 14 residues in the CDR3. V shed 7 bases, J shed 8 bases, and the junction held 7 bases outside the gene matches. The CDR3 sequence is CASTLAGGPATQYF. For the CDR3, the DNA is TGTGCCAGCACCCTAGCGGGGGGGCCCGCTACGCAGTATTTT.